This paragraph covers one TCR beta chain sequence. The antigen remains undetermined. The source of the sample is a study of graft-versus-host responses after intestinal transplantation. At the level of the study: Each transplant was multivisceral, liver-intestinal, or isolated intestinal. Anti-thymocyte globulin was used for induction in all recipients, who then took tacrolimus and steroids for about three years.

Profiling relied on immunoSEQ multiplex PCR, and the TCRdb table lists in-frame clones only, not all of them. The sample carries approximately 71,000 clones, about 90% recorded once. Study findings and constraints: GvH clones turned up in recipient marrow; some had shown up first in ileum or blood. Early post-transplant HvG declines tracked with peak circulating GvH clone levels.

The TCR comes from a human donor who received an intestinal transplant. Sequenced here: unstimulated CD8+ T cells sorted from spleen or lymph node cells, sampled before intestinal transplant.

CDR3 DNA: TGCGCCAGCAGCCACCCAGGGCTGGAGGGGGCTTATGGCTACACCTTC. Amino acids: CASSHPGLEGAYGYTF. This chain joins TRBV4-1 and TRBJ1-2; TRBD1 matches at 7 bases. Germline V CDR1 and CDR2: MGHRA, YSYEKL. This CDR3 is built from 16 residues. Germline trimming cut 3 bases from V and 5 bases from J; bases unmatched to any gene: 12.